This TCR beta chain was observed in a study of T-cell reconstitution after alpha-beta-depleted transplantation in children. The study, taken as a whole, reports: About two months after transplant, alpha-beta T cells reportedly came from several hundred expanded graft clones. After one year, T-cell counts and TCRbeta diversity mostly came from new T cells.

Using unique molecular identifiers, the investigators prepared the TCRbeta library. A single record per CDR3 protein comes from TCRdb applying MiXCR to the PCR reads. The data show 500,000 or so distinct CDR3 sequences, with 11% seen just once and roughly 15% held by the top ten. This clonotype turned up a few times. Its specificity is not known. This CDR3 comprises 17 residues. J was trimmed by 0 bases and V by 5 bases; bases with no gene match: 11. This sequence joins TRBV12-3 or TRBV12-4 and TRBJ2-7; TRBD2 aligns across 9 bases. The source is a female patient aged 2-9 years who had a stem cell transplant for aplastic anemia, so the T cells may come from the graft donor. Source: PBMCs, mostly from graft donor cells, taken 180 days after TCRalphabeta/CD19-depleted stem cell transplant. The DNA of the CDR3 is TGTGCCAGCAGTCTCCGGAGACTAGCGGACTCCTCCTACGAGCAGTACTTC. Residues: CASSLRRLADSSYEQYF.